This note documents a single T cell receptor beta chain sequence. The data were taken from a study of blood T cell repertoires in COVID-19. Study overall: Both acute and convalescent COVID-19 samples were obtained from the United States, Italy and Spain. The cDNA or gDNA used as material had been derived from T cells, B-cell-depleted T cells, or PBMCs.

CDR1 and CDR2 (germline): MNHEY, SVGAGI. The CDR3 is 15 amino acids. Deletions cut 5 bases from V and 0 bases from J, with 11 bases between. As originally analysed: Amplification of reference gene primers provided the estimated nucleated cell counts. Sequencing was performed with immunoSEQ multiplex PCR; in TCRdb, only in-frame clones are kept and a portion is missing. The V and J calls and the clone size are those of that table, but D and trimming were determined from the DNA. The repertoire consists of about 140,000 clones, with 75% to 85% occurring once and the leading ten covering about 4%. The source is a man in his sixties with acute or convalescent COVID-19. This chain uses TRBV6-5 with TRBJ1-3; weak D call: TRBD1 (5 bases). The sequencing sample was made of peripheral blood. CDR3 DNA sequence: TGTGCCAGCAGTACCAGGGTGAGCTCTGGAAACACCATATATTTT. Its protein is CASSTRVSSGNTIYF.